This T cell receptor (beta chain) comes out of a study of shared clonotypes between healthy human individuals. Study-level background: Researchers drew samples from a couple of women and a few men aged 18 to 49.

Details on this clone: What it binds is not known.

Study results and limitations: Sorted-subset sequencing was shown by rarefaction to be incomplete despite large depth.

Profiled with immunoSEQ multiplex PCR; TCRdb holds only in-frame clones, not every one. The data show over a million clones, approximately 98% seen once. Everyone who donated was a Caucasian adult who lived in Nashville, Tennessee. CDR3 length: 16 residues. V lost 0 bases and J lost 3; bases outside the gene matches: 4. Germline CDR1 is SGDLS and CDR2 is YYNGEE. The chain is built from TRBV9 and TRBJ2-2; 8 bases are shared with TRBD2. The sample consisted of naive CD4+ T cells sorted from blood. Regarding subset: CD45RA+ positively selected. This receptor was identified in a young man in good health. The CDR3 DNA follows: TGTGCCAGCAGCGTAGTGCTCGGGAGGGACACCGGGGAGCTGTTTTTT. This codes for CASSVVLGRDTGELFF. Full variable domain (remainder filled in from reference TRBV9 and TRBJ2-2): DSGVTQTPKHLITATGQRVTLRCSPRSGDLSVYWYQQSLDQGLQFLIQYYNGEERAKGNILERFSAQQFPDLHSELNLSSLELGDSALYFCASSVVLGRDTGELFFGEGSRLTVL.